This T cell receptor (beta chain) was observed in a study of blood T cell repertoires in COVID-19 (dated by TCRdb to the early 2020s). Regarding the study in general: Samples covering the acute and convalescent phases of COVID-19 were provided by collaborators in the United States, Italy and Spain. The prospective study material was composed of cDNA or gDNA derived from T cells, B-cell-depleted T cells, or PBMCs. The dataset comprised deeply sampled blood TCRbeta repertoires from subjects exposed to, actively infected with, or recovered from COVID-19. The repertoires were released in a freely available public database intended as a resource for research on the immune response to SARS-CoV-2. Samples came from the ongoing ImmuneRACE study (first 160 participants) plus 1,254 subjects from 6 global collaborators. The sample metadata nearly always contained a de-identified subject ID, COVID-19 status, age in years and sex. Where HLA class I and class II types were available, the types were taken from metadata supplied by the sample provider, not from assay-based typing. Broader findings and caveats from the paper: The amount of clinical and demographic metadata varied by source and participant and was provided uncurated.

Each collaborating institution followed its own protocols to collect whole blood in K2EDTA tubes. For TCRbeta analysis, collaborator samples were shipped as frozen whole blood, as isolated PBMCs, or as DNA extracted from either sample type. TCRbeta CDR3 regions were amplified from genomic DNA by means of the immunoSEQ Assay, a bias-controlled multiplex PCR. The published analysis was carried out like this. Within the assay, amplification of reference gene primers was used to estimate how many nucleated cells each sample contained. Sequence reads were collapsed and filtered to measure the absolute abundance of every unique TCRbeta CDR3 rearrangement. Productive Simpson clonality was computed per sample as the square root of Simpson's diversity index over productive rearrangements. This is the immuneACCESS table as TCRdb keeps it, with only in-frame sequences that have V and J called. A part of the clones is gone; compared with another copy, unresolved V genes explain less than half, and the rest is unexplained. V, J and clone size derive from that table, while D and trimming were established from the DNA sequence. The sample has 130,000 to 150,000 clones on record, about 79% of them singletons. Together, the top ten hold approximately 3% of the sample.

This clone was detected only once. No antigen is known for it. No quality values exist for individual bases; no much larger clone is one base distant. CDR1 and CDR2, looked up from the germline V gene, are SGHRS and YFSETQ. Trimming at the junction amounts to 1 base on V and 5 bases on J, and the germline ends lie 7 bases apart. The CDR3 spans 13 residues, from the cysteine through the phenylalanine. Just CDR3 DNA is preserved here, 39 bases in frame from base 1. What was sequenced was peripheral blood. The TCR was taken from a woman older than 75 with acute or convalescent COVID-19. The rearrangement combines TRBV5-1 with TRBJ1-5; a confident D gene designation cannot be given. Read as DNA, the sequence is TGCGCCAGCAGCTTGTACGGGGATCAGCCCCAGCATTTT. It translates as CASSLYGDQPQHF.